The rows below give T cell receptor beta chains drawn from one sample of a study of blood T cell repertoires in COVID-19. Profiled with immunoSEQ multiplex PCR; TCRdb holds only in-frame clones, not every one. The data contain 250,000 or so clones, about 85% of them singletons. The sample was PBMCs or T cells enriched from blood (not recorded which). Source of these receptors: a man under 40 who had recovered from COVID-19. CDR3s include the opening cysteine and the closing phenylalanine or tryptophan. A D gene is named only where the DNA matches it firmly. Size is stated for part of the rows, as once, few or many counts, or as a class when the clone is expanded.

CDR3 protein: CASSSDRGHYGYTF
CDR3 DNA: TGTGCCAGTAGCTCGGACAGGGGGCATTATGGCTACACCTTC
J gene: TRBJ1-2
V gene: TRBV19
D gene: TRBD1
clone size: .

CDR3 protein: CASSSHRDISYGYTF
CDR3 DNA: TGTGCCAGCAGTTCACACAGGGATATATCCTATGGCTACACCTTC
J gene: TRBJ1-2
V gene: TRBV28
D gene: .
clone size: .

CDR3 protein: CASSTGGGGSYEQYF
CDR3 DNA: TGTGCCAGCAGTACAGGGGGTGGGGGCTCCTACGAGCAGTACTTC
J gene: TRBJ2-7
V gene: TRBV28
D gene: TRBD1
clone size: .

CDR3 protein: CASSPLETNEKLFF
CDR3 DNA: TGTGCCAGCAGCCCACTTGAGACTAATGAAAAACTGTTTTTT
J gene: TRBJ1-4
V gene: TRBV7-8
D gene: .
clone size: few

CDR3 protein: CASAEGSLLAKNIQYF
CDR3 DNA: TGTGCCAGCGCCGAGGGTAGCCTCCTAGCCAAAAACATTCAGTACTTC
J gene: TRBJ2-4
V gene: TRBV5-4
D gene: .
clone size: .

CDR3 protein: CASSDFPNPDTQYF
CDR3 DNA: TGTGCCAGTAGTGACTTCCCAAACCCAGATACGCAGTATTTT
J gene: TRBJ2-3
V gene: TRBV19
D gene: .
clone size: .

CDR3 protein: CASRVTGGFGEQYF
CDR3 DNA: TGTGCCAGCAGGGTGACAGGGGGATTTGGAGAGCAGTACTTC
J gene: TRBJ2-7
V gene: TRBV7-9
D gene: TRBD1
clone size: .

CDR3 protein: CASSVTGAPSNQPQHF
CDR3 DNA: TGTGCCAGCTCAGTAACAGGGGCCCCTAGCAATCAGCCCCAGCATTTT
J gene: TRBJ1-5
V gene: TRBV18
D gene: TRBD1
clone size: once

CDR3 protein: CASSTQRRSSYNSPLHF
CDR3 DNA: TGTGCCAGCAGCACCCAGCGACGGAGCTCCTATAATTCACCCCTCCACTTT
J gene: TRBJ1-6
V gene: TRBV28
D gene: .
clone size: .

CDR3 protein: CAISPAGGPGDTQYF
CDR3 DNA: TGTGCCATCAGTCCAGCGGGGGGGCCGGGAGATACGCAGTATTTT
J gene: TRBJ2-3
V gene: TRBV10-3
D gene: TRBD2
clone size: .

CDR3 protein: CASSMLLAGGSYEQYF
CDR3 DNA: TGTGCCAGTAGTATGTTGCTAGCGGGGGGATCCTACGAGCAGTACTTC
J gene: TRBJ2-7
V gene: TRBV19
D gene: TRBD2
clone size: .

CDR3 protein: CASSITGTSGRPVEQFF
CDR3 DNA: TGTGCCAGTAGTATTACCGGAACTAGCGGGAGGCCGGTTGAGCAGTTCTTC
J gene: TRBJ2-1
V gene: TRBV19
D gene: TRBD2
clone size: .

CDR3 protein: CASSLTYLGTDTQYF
CDR3 DNA: TGTGCCAGCAGCCTGACCTACCTAGGCACAGATACGCAGTATTTT
J gene: TRBJ2-3
V gene: TRBV27
D gene: .
clone size: .

CDR3 protein: CASSLDDYQGDTQYF
CDR3 DNA: TGTGCCAGCAGCTTGGATGACTACCAAGGAGATACGCAGTATTTT
J gene: TRBJ2-3
V gene: TRBV5-4
D gene: .
clone size: .

CDR3 protein: CASSFRAGQGEGFF
CDR3 DNA: TGTGCCAGCAGCTTTCGGGCCGGACAGGGGGAGGGTTTCTTT
J gene: TRBJ1-1
V gene: TRBV5-4
D gene: TRBD1
clone size: .

CDR3 protein: CASSLTVLAGAEQFF
CDR3 DNA: TGTGCCAGCAGCTTGACGGTACTAGCGGGGGCTGAGCAGTTCTTC
J gene: TRBJ2-1
V gene: TRBV11-2
D gene: TRBD2
clone size: .

CDR3 protein: CASSGLGTSYNSPLHF
CDR3 DNA: TGTGCCAGCAGCGGACTTGGGACATCTTATAATTCACCCCTCCACTTT
J gene: TRBJ1-6
V gene: TRBV7-2
D gene: .
clone size: .

CDR3 protein: CASSTRTGYDGYTF
CDR3 DNA: TGTGCCAGTAGTACCCGGACAGGGTATGATGGCTACACCTTC
J gene: TRBJ1-2
V gene: TRBV19
D gene: TRBD1
clone size: .

CDR3 protein: CASARDTGELFF
CDR3 DNA: TGTGCCAGTGCCCGGGACACCGGGGAGCTGTTTTTT
J gene: TRBJ2-2
V gene: TRBV19
D gene: .
clone size: .

CDR3 protein: CAINEREPNEQFF
CDR3 DNA: TGTGCCATCAACGAGCGGGAGCCCAATGAGCAGTTCTTC
J gene: TRBJ2-1
V gene: TRBV10-3
D gene: TRBD2
clone size: .

CDR3 protein: CAWQTGTGKSPLHF
CDR3 DNA: TGTGCCTGGCAAACCGGGACAGGCAAATCACCCCTCCACTTT
J gene: TRBJ1-6
V gene: TRBV30
D gene: TRBD1
clone size: .

CDR3 protein: CASSMEDYNSPLHF
CDR3 DNA: TGTGCCAGCAGCATGGAGGATTATAATTCACCCCTCCACTTT
J gene: TRBJ1-6
V gene: TRBV11-1
D gene: .
clone size: .

CDR3 protein: CASSPGTGYAEQYF
CDR3 DNA: TGTGCCAGCAGCCCCGGGACAGGGTACGCCGAGCAGTACTTC
J gene: TRBJ2-7
V gene: TRBV4-2
D gene: TRBD1
clone size: .

CDR3 protein: CASKAGTENYGYTF
CDR3 DNA: TGCGCCAGCAAAGCCGGGACAGAGAACTATGGCTACACCTTC
J gene: TRBJ1-2
V gene: TRBV5-1
D gene: TRBD1
clone size: once

CDR3 protein: CASSRVGGSGEQYF
CDR3 DNA: TGCGCCAGCAGCCGGGTCGGGGGATCGGGAGAGCAGTACTTC
J gene: TRBJ2-7
V gene: TRBV4-1
D gene: .
clone size: .

CDR3 protein: CASSLVWWDRDSYEQYF
CDR3 DNA: TGTGCCAGCAGCTTAGTCTGGTGGGACAGGGACTCCTACGAGCAGTACTTC
J gene: TRBJ2-7
V gene: TRBV7-8
D gene: TRBD1
clone size: .

CDR3 protein: CASSPLYRDTVIHF
CDR3 DNA: TGTGCCAGCAGCCCCCTGTACCGGGACACTGTTATCCACTTT
J gene: TRBJ1-6
V gene: TRBV7-9
D gene: .
clone size: .

CDR3 protein: CASSQGRTSKGDEQFF
CDR3 DNA: TGTGCCAGCAGCCAAGGTCGGACTAGCAAGGGCGATGAGCAGTTCTTC
J gene: TRBJ2-1
V gene: TRBV3-1/TRBV3-2
D gene: TRBD2
clone size: .